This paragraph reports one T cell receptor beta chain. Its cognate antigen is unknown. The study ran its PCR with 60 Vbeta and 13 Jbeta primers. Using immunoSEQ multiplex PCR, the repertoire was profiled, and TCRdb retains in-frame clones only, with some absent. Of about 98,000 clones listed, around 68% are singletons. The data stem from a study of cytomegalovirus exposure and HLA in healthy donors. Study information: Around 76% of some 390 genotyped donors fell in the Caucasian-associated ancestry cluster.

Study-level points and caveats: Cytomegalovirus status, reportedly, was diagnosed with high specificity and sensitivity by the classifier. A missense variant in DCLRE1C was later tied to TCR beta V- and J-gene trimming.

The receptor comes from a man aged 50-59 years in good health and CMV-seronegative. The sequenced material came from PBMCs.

The DNA for the CDR3 is TGTGCCAGCTCCCGCATGACTGCTTCTACCTCCTACGAGCAGTACTTC. Its protein is CASSRMTASTSYEQYF. The V call is TRBV18, the J call TRBJ2-7; no definite D call. CDR1 is KGHSH and CDR2 is LQKENI in the germline V gene. The CDR3 is 16 amino acids. V dropped 6 bases and J dropped 0 bases, with 18 bases sitting between them.